This T cell receptor (beta chain) is drawn from a study of blood T cell repertoires in COVID-19. Study-wide background: T cells, B-cell-depleted T cells, or PBMCs supplied cDNA or gDNA.

This clone has only one observation. Generated by immunoSEQ multiplex PCR, the TCRdb table keeps only in-frame clones and is missing some. The sample contains roughly 250,000 clones, over 75% of which appear only once. The sequence was collected from a woman aged 35 to 49 who had recovered from COVID-19. The sequenced sample consisted of peripheral blood.

In nucleotides, the CDR3 is TGTGCCAGCAGCCAAGATCGGGACAGGGGGCTCGAGCAGTACTTC. It encodes CASSQDRDRGLEQYF. The V and J genes are TRBV4-2 and TRBJ2-7, with 12 nucleotides matching TRBD1. Germline-derived CDR1 and CDR2 are LGHNA and YNFKEQ. J lost 6 bases, V lost 0 bases, and 3 bases had no gene match. The CDR3 loop spans 15 amino acids.